The T cell receptor beta chain described here comes from a study of OX40 agonist ivuxolimab in advanced cancers. Looking at the study overall: Ivuxolimab, which targeted the costimulatory receptor OX40 (CD134), was an agonistic, fully human IgG2 monoclonal antibody. Intravenous ivuxolimab was administered to patients every 2 weeks at six dose levels: 0.01, 0.1, 0.3, 1.5, 3 and 10 mg/kg. Of the approximately 54 patients in dose escalation, about 20 had hepatocellular carcinoma, some 15 had melanoma, 9 had renal cell carcinoma and 9 had head and neck cancer. A male proportion of nearly 85% and a mean age of approximately 58 years, ranging from about 23 to 90, were recorded for the dose-escalation cohort. Prior anti-PD-1, anti-PD-L1 or anti-CTLA-4 therapy was permitted, and checkpoint inhibitors had been received by about two fifths of dose-escalation patients. Partial responses occurred in three dose-escalation patients: two with cutaneous melanoma and one with hepatocellular carcinoma. The purpose of peripheral TCRbeta sequencing was to test whether ivuxolimab changed TCR sequence diversity and led to clonal T-cell expansion. The paper describes the monotherapy dose-escalation part (N of about 57 patients) of the phase I trial of ivuxolimab.

The trial excluded patients who had a history of autoimmune disease or who were on systemic immunosuppression. Peripheral blood for TCR sequencing was collected from all dose cohorts at baseline, on cycle 4 day 1, and on cycle 7 day 1. Samples came from an open-label, multicenter, first-in-human phase I dose-escalation trial of ivuxolimab. Adults with locally advanced or metastatic melanoma, renal cell, hepatocellular, or head and neck squamous cell carcinoma were enrolled in the trial. CD4+ and CD8+ T cells were sorted separately from peripheral blood before TCR sequencing. Turning to this clone: No cognate antigen has been identified for it. Per-base qualities were not stored, and no clone one base away is much larger.

Summary of the overall study and its limitations: After ivuxolimab, expanded clones were on average more numerous among CD8+ T cells than among CD4+ T cells. Low levels of normalized T-cell clonal expansion were also shown by some nonresponding patients. In the 0.1-3.0 mg/kg groups, partial responders were among the patients with the lowest normalized peripheral clonal expansion, particularly in CD8+ T cells. Which antigens the clonally expanded peripheral T cells were specific for was not determined. At doses of 0.1 to 3.0 mg/kg, clonal expansion of both CD4+ and CD8+ blood T cells was observed from baseline to week 6.

Genomic DNA was extracted from sorted cells for sequencing of the TCRbeta CDR3 region. The immunoSEQ Assay was used to sequence the TCRbeta CDR3 regions. Entries here come from immuneACCESS through TCRdb and include only in-frame sequences with V and J called. Some clones fail to appear in such tables; in the studies checked, an unresolved V gene covers under half of the shortfall, and the cause of the remainder is unknown. Recorded for this sample are tens of thousands of clones; about 82% of them occurred a single time. 6.5% of the sample is in the top ten clones. Deletion took 3 bases off V and 7 bases off J, with a span of 15 bases between the germline ends. As encoded in the germline V gene, CDR1 is ENHRY while CDR2 is SYGVKD. The CDR3 sequence holds 15 residues, the cysteine and phenylalanine included. The entry retains the CDR3 DNA only, 45 bases that are in frame from base 1.

The receptor comes from an adult with an advanced solid tumor such as melanoma, head and neck, liver or kidney cancer. Recombination joined TRBV10-3 with TRBJ2-2; perhaps TRBD1 is the D gene, with 6 bases matching. The sample in question was CD4+ or CD8+ T cells sorted from blood, obtained in a trial of the OX40 agonist ivuxolimab. The encoded CDR3 is CAISEKAGVDGELFF. The nucleotides are TGTGCCATCAGTGAAAAGGCAGGGGTGGACGGGGAGCTGTTTTTT.